The subject of this entry is one T cell receptor (beta chain). In the authors' workflow: The assay estimated nucleated cells by amplifying reference gene primers. Here immunoSEQ multiplex PCR was the method, and the copy in TCRdb shows in-frame clones only, minus some. That table supplies the V and J calls and clone size; D and trimming were determined from the DNA. The sample lists about 50,000 clones, approximately 89% seen once, with approximately 11% in the top ten. This sample is part of a study of blood T cell repertoires in COVID-19. At the level of the study: Acute-phase and convalescent COVID-19 samples originated in the United States, Italy and Spain. The analysed material was cDNA or gDNA that came from T cells, B-cell-depleted T cells, or PBMCs.

Germline assignment: CDR1 SGHTA and CDR2 FQGTGA. The germline V and J ends were trimmed by 2 bases and 4 bases, with 6 bases remaining between them. The CDR3 sequence is 13 residues long. The chain joins TRBV7-3 to TRBJ1-5, with D unresolved. What was sequenced was peripheral blood. This receptor was obtained from a human donor with active COVID-19. The donor label of this sample is uncertain. The chain's CDR3 is CASSLGRNQPQHF. The CDR3 DNA is TGTGCCAGCAGCTTAGGCAGGAATCAGCCCCAGCATTTT. The full variable domain, its missing parts supplied by reference TRBV7-3 and TRBJ1-5, is GAGVSQTPSNKVTEKGKYVELRCDPISGHTALYWYRQSLGQGPEFLIYFQGTGAADDSGLPNDRFFAVRPEGSVSTLKIQRTERGDSAVYLCASSLGRNQPQHFGDGTRLSIL.